This T cell receptor (beta chain) was retrieved from a study of blood T cells in healthy people across ages (dated by TCRdb to between 2015 and 2017). Looking at the study overall: In model experiments, template switching captured roughly one uniquely barcoded TCR beta cDNA molecule for every two T cells. The study analyzed two additional independent replicas of 1 million unique cDNA reads from the same blood draw for two donors, one aged 18 to 29 and one aged 80 or older. Using deep sequencing normalized with unique cDNA molecular identifiers, the study measured how TCR beta repertoire diversity changes with age. To avoid experimental bias, donors of different ages were spread randomly across the sequencing lanes. The donors were split into four age groups: young (average about 15 years), middle-aged (about 40), aged (roughly 65) and long-lived (roughly 88). Overall results and qualifications from the work: Because donor CMV infection status was unknown, age-related changes in expanded clonotypes were potentially confounded. Total diversity estimates from one million sequenced T cells were considered lower bounds and underestimates. The percentage of naive T cells measured by flow cytometry correlated strongly with observed TCR beta diversity. As age increased, observed TCR beta diversity per million T cells dropped in a roughly linear way, and a significant reduction was already evident by age 40. The long-lived group showed more naive CD4+ T cells, fewer expanded clones and increased TCR diversity than the aged group, suggesting age selection. Because profiling used bulk unsorted PBMCs, naive and antigen-experienced compartments could not be compared conclusively.

Receptor amplification or capture employed 5' RACE. A second PCR of about 6 to 12 cycles was run with a J-beta primer mix and a sample-barcoded 5' primer. Each TCR beta cDNA molecule received a unique molecular identifier from a template-switch 5' adaptor carrying 12 random nucleotides. Each sample yielded at least 2.5 million CDR3-containing paired-end reads. First-strand cDNA was synthesized from all RNA with the Mint cDNA synthesis kit, primed by a TRBC-specific oligonucleotide. All cDNA was treated with uracil-DNA glycosylase and then went through a first 18-cycle PCR with the universal primers M1SS and BC2_uni_R. Regarding the original processing steps: For normalization, 1 million high-quality reads, each with a distinct molecular identifier, were randomly selected from each sample. Reads sharing molecular identifiers were discarded rather than binned into consensus sequences. MiTCR, set to a Q25 quality threshold and the strictest error-elimination algorithm, was used for CDR3 identification, clonotype clustering and error correction. A nonparametric unseen species model using Euler transformation provided a lower-bound estimate of total TCR beta diversity. In-frame beta chains were kept once TCRdb had trimmed the public reads at Q25 with fastp and called clones with MiXCR. Rows matching on CDR3 protein sequence are summarized as one entry with the most common DNA and genes. Clone size and V and J calls follow TCRdb, not the original study. This sample is represented by roughly 1.9 million distinct CDR3 sequences; 30% to 40% of them were singletons. The ten largest make up 20% to 25% of the sample.

Spanning cysteine to phenylalanine, the CDR3 consists of 12 amino acids. Only the CDR3 DNA is retained, 36 bases long and in frame from the first base. V drops 2 bases and J drops 2 bases, leaving 6 bases in between. The germline V gene (reference sequence) sets CDR1 to DFQATT and CDR2 to SNEGSKA. Donors were 39 systemically healthy Caucasian individuals from Russia aged roughly 6 to 95 years. Roughly 9 milliliters of peripheral blood were drawn from each donor into EDTA-treated Vacutainer tubes. Ficoll-Paque density-gradient centrifugation was used to isolate PBMCs, with at least 6.5 million per sample. Trizol reagent was used to extract total RNA from the PBMCs, yielding at least 5 micrograms per sample. Naive CD45RAhigh/CD27high T cell percentages were measured by flow cytometry on a PBMC aliquot from every donor. In its sample, this clonotype was seen a few times. Its specific antigen is unknown. Per-base qualities were not stored, and no clone one base away is much larger.

The sequence links TRBV20-1 to TRBJ2-5; the D gene identity is not certain. Sequencing was done on a sample of blood. The sequence derives from a human donor in good health. The encoded CDR3 is CSARRWQETQYF. The sequenced DNA is TGCAGTGCTAGAAGGTGGCAAGAGACCCAGTACTTC.